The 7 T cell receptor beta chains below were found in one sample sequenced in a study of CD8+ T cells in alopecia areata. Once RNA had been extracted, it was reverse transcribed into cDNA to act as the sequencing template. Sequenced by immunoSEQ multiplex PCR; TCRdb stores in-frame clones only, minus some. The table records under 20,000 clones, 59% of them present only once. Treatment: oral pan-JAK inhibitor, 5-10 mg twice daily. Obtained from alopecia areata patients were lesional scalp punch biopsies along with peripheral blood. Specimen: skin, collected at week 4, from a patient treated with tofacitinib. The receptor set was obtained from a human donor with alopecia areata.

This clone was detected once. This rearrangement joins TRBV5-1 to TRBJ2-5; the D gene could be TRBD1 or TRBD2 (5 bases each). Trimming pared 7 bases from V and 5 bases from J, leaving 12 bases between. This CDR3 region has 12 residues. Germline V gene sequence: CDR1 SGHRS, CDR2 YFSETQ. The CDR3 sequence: CASGAGGETQYF. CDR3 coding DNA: TGCGCCAGCGGGGCGGGTGGCGAGACCCAGTACTTC.

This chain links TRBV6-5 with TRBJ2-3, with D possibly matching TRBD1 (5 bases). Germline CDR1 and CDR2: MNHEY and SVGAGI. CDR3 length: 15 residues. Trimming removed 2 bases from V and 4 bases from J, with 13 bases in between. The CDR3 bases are TGTGCCAGCAGTTACGGGTTCGCAGGGTCAGATACGCAGTATTTT. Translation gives CASSYGFAGSDTQYF.

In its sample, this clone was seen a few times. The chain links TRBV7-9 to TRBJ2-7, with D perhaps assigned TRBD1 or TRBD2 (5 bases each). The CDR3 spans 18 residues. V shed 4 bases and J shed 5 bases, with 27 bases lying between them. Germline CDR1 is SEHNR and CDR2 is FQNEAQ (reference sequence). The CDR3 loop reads CASSSRVQERWGFHEQYF. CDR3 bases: TGTGCCAGCAGCTCGAGGGTACAGGAGAGGTGGGGCTTCCACGAGCAGTACTTC.

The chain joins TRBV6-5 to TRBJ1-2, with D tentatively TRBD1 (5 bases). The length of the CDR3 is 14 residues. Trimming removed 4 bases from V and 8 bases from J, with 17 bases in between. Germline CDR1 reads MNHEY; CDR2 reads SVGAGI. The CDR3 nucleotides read TGTGCCAGCAGTTCGCAGGGCAGTTGGGAGGGCTACACCTTC. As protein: CASSSQGSWEGYTF.

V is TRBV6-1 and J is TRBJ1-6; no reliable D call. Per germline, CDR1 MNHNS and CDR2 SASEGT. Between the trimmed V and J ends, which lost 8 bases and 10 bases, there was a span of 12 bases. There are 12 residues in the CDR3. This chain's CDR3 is CASSNLLSPLHF. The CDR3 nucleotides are TGTGCCAGCTCGAATCTCTTATCACCCCTCCACTTT.

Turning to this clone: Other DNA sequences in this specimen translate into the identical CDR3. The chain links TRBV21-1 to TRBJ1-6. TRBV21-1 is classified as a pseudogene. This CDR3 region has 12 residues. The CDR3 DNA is TGTGCCAGCAGCGCTCGGGGTTCACCCCTCCACTTT. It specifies CASSARGSPLHF.

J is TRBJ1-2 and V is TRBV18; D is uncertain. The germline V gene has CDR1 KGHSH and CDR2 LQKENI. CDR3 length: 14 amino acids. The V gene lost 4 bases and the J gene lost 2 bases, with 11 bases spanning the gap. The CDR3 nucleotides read TGTGCCAGCTCACAAGGCAGGACGAACTATGGCTACACCTTC. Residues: CASSQGRTNYGYTF.